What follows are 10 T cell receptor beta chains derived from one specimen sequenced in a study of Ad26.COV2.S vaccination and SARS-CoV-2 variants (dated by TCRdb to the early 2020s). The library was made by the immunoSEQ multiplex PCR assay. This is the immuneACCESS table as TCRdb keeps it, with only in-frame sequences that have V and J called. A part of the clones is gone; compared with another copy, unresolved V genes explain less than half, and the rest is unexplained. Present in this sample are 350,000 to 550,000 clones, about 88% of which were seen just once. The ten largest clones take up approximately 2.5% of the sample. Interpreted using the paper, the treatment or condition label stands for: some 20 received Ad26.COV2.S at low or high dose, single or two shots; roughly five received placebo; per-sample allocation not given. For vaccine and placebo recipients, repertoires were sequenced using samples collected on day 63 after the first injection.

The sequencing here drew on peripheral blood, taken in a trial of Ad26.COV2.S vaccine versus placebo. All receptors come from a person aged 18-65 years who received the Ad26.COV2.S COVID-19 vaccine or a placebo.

The CDR3 sequence: CASSFGGIFSGNTIYF. The CDR3 DNA reads TGTGCCAGCAGCTTTGGCGGCATATTCTCTGGAAACACCATATATTTT. This chain links TRBV5-4 with TRBJ1-3; D is uncertain. CDR3 length: 16 residues. The V gene's germline CDR1 is SGHNT and CDR2 YYREEE (reference sequence). Trimming removed 2 bases from V and 0 bases from J, with 12 bases in between.

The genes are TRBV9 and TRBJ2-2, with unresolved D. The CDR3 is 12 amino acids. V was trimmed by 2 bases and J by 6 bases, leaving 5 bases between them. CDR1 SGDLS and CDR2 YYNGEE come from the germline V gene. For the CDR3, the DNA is TGTGCCAGCAGCGTTCGAGCCGGGGAGCTGTTTTTT. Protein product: CASSVRAGELFF.

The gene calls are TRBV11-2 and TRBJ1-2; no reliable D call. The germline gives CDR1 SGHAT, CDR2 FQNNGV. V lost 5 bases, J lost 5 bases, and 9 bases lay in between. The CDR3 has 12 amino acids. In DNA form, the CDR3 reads TGTGCCAGCAGCATGATAGGGTATGGCTACACCTTC. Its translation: CASSMIGYGYTF.

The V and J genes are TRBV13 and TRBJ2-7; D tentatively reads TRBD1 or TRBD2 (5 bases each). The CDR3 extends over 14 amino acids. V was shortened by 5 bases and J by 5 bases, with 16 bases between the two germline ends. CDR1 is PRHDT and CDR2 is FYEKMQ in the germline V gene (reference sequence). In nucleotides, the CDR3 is TGTGCCAGCAGCCTCGGGGTAGGGGCCCACGAGCAGTACGTC. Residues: CASSLGVGAHEQYV.

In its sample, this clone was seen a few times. CDR3 amino acids: CASSPPGGYSYNEQFF. The CDR3 region has the DNA TGTGCCAGCAGCCCTCCGGGGGGTTACTCCTACAATGAGCAGTTCTTC. The chain recombines TRBV6-2 or TRBV6-3 with TRBJ2-1; 7 positions agree with TRBD2. The CDR3 sequence is 16 residues long. CDR1 is MNHEY and CDR2 is SVGEGT in the germline V gene. Unmatched junction bases numbered 8, after V lost 6 bases and J lost 0 bases.

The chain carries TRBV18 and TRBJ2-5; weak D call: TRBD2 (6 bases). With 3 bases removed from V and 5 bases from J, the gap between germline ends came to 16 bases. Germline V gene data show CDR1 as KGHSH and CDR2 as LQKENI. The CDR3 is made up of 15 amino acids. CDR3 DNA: TGTGCCAGCTCACCCTCCAGGAAGAGCGGGGAGACCCAGTACTTC. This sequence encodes CASSPSRKSGETQYF. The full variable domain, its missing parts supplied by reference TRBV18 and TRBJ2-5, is NAGVMQNPRHLVRRRGQEARLRCSPMKGHSHVYWYRQLPEEGLKFMVYLQKENIIDESGMPKERFSAEFPKEGPSILRIQQVVRGDSAAYFCASSPSRKSGETQYFGPGTRLLVL.

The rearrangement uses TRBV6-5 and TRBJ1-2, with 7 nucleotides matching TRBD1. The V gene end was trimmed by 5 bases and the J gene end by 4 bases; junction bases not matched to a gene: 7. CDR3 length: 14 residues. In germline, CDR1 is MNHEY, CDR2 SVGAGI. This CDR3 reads CASSSGDSLYGYTF. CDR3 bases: TGTGCCAGCAGTAGCGGGGACAGCCTCTATGGCTACACCTTC.

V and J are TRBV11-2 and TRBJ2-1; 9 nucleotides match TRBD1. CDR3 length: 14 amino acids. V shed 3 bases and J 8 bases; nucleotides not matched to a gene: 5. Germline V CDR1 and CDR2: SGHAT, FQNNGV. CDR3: CASSFGTGYDEQFF. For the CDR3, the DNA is TGTGCCAGCAGCTTCGGGACAGGGTACGATGAGCAGTTCTTC. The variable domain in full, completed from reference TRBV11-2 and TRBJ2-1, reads EAGVAQSPRYKIIEKRQSVAFWCNPISGHATLYWYQQILGQGPKLLIQFQNNGVVDDSQLPKDRFSAERLKGVDSTLKIQPAKLEDSAVYLCASSFGTGYDEQFFGPGTRLTVL.

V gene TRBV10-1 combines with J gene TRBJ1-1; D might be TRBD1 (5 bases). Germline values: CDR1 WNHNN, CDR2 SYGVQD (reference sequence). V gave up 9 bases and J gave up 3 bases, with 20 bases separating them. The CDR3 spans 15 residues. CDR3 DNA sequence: TGCGCCAGATTGGGATACTACAGGAAACACACTGAAGCTTTCTTT. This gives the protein CARLGYYRKHTEAFF.

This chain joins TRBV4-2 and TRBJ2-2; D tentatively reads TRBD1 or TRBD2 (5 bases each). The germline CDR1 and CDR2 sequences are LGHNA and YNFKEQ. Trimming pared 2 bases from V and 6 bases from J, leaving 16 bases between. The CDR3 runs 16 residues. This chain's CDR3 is CASSQFDPPGPGELFF. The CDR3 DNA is TGTGCCAGCAGCCAATTTGACCCCCCGGGGCCCGGGGAGCTGTTTTTT.